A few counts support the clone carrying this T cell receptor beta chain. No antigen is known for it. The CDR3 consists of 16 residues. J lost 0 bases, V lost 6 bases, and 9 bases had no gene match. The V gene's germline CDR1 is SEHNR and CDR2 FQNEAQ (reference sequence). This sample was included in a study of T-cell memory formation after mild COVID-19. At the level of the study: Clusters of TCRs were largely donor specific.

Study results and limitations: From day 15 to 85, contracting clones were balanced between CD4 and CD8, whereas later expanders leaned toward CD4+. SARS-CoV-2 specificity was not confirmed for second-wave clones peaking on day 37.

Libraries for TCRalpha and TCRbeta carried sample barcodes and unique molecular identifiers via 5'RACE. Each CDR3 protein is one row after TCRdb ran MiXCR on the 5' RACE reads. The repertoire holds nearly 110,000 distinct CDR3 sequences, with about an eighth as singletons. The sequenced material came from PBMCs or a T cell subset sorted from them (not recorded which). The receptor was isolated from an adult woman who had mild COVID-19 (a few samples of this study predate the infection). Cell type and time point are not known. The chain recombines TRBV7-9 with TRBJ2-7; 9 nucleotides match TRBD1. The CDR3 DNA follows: TGTGCCAGCAGTTTCGTCGGGACAGGGAACTCCTACGAGCAGTACTTC. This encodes CASSFVGTGNSYEQYF.